This is a list of T cell receptor beta chains from one sample in a study of blood T cell repertoires in COVID-19. Measured with immunoSEQ multiplex PCR; TCRdb has only the in-frame clones, and not every one. The sample lists around 270,000 clones, about 83% occurring once. The specimen was peripheral blood. The receptors originated from a woman between 40 and 55 years old who had recovered from COVID-19. Each CDR3 is given with its conserved first and last residue. D genes are given only for firm matches. Expanded clones get a size class; other rows say once, few or many, or leave the size out.

V gene	J gene	D gene	clone size	CDR3 protein	CDR3 DNA
TRBV7-2	TRBJ2-3	NA	NA	CASMRGGAEDTQYF	TGTGCCAGCATGCGAGGGGGGGCAGAAGATACGCAGTATTTT
TRBV5-4	TRBJ2-5	NA	NA	CASSLGGAPGETQYF	TGTGCCAGCAGCTTGGGCGGGGCTCCAGGAGAGACCCAGTACTTC
TRBV28	TRBJ1-6	TRBD1	NA	CASSPGTASSPLHF	TGTGCCAGCAGCCCCGGGACAGCAAGTTCACCCCTCCACTTT
TRBV28	TRBJ1-5	NA	NA	CASSLSGYNQPQHF	TGTGCCAGCAGCCTCTCAGGGTACAATCAGCCCCAGCATTTT
TRBV5-4	TRBJ2-7	TRBD2	NA	CASSPAGGQAYEQYF	TGTGCCAGCAGTCCTGCGGGAGGGCAGGCCTACGAGCAGTACTTC
TRBV7-9	TRBJ1-1	NA	NA	CASIRGDGNTEAFF	TGTGCCAGCATTCGTGGAGATGGGAACACTGAAGCTTTCTTT
TRBV18	TRBJ1-1	TRBD1	NA	CASSPGRQGYAEAFF	TGTGCCAGCTCACCAGGGAGACAGGGGTACGCTGAAGCTTTCTTT
TRBV19	TRBJ1-5	TRBD1	NA	CASSIGGQLSQPQHF	TGTGCCAGTAGTATAGGGGGACAGCTAAGTCAGCCCCAGCATTTT
TRBV28	TRBJ1-2	NA	NA	CAIPVGRTANYGYTF	TGTGCCATCCCGGTCGGCAGAACAGCTAACTATGGCTACACCTTC
TRBV6-5	TRBJ2-2	TRBD1	once	CASILQGGTGELFF	TGTGCCAGCATACTACAGGGGGGTACCGGGGAGCTGTTTTTT
TRBV19	TRBJ1-6	NA	NA	CASSIQDYNSPLHF	TGTGCCAGTAGTATACAGGACTATAATTCACCCCTCCACTTT
TRBV7-9	TRBJ2-1	TRBD2	NA	CASSSLGGAVFSSYNEQFF	TGTGCCAGCAGCTCCCTCGGGGGGGCCGTATTTTCGTCCTACAATGAGCAGTTCTTC
TRBV27	TRBJ2-1	NA	NA	CASSITRGTHNEQFF	TGTGCCAGCAGCATAACTCGGGGGACCCACAATGAGCAGTTCTTC